These 4 T cell receptor beta chains originate from one sample sequenced in a study of blood T cell repertoires in COVID-19. Libraries were prepared by immunoSEQ multiplex PCR; TCRdb keeps only in-frame clonotypes and omits some of them. The sample includes approximately 480,000 clones, 89% of them seen just once. Sequenced sample: peripheral blood. The receptors stem from a man aged 18 to 30 with COVID-19, enrolled during active disease.

This chain links TRBV19 with TRBJ2-1; TRBD2 is a possible D gene (6 bases). V gave up 3 bases and J gave up 9 bases, with 21 bases separating them. Germline assignment: CDR1 LNHDA and CDR2 SQIVND (reference sequence). The CDR3 has 16 amino acids. The CDR3 protein is CASSMGLRITEAEQFF. The CDR3 DNA sequence: TGTGCCAGTAGTATGGGACTCCGAATAACCGAAGCTGAGCAGTTCTTC.

This clone showed up just a few times. The chain links TRBV4-1 to TRBJ2-7; 8 positions agree with TRBD2. V trimming: 1 base; J trimming: 2 bases; junction bases outside the gene matches: 4. The CDR3 consists of 15 residues. Germline loops: CDR1 MGHRA, CDR2 YSYEKL. The DNA of the CDR3 is TGCGCCAGCAGCCAAGTCCACGGGGGGGCCTACGAGCAGTACTTC. The encoded protein is CASSQVHGGAYEQYF.

Ten or more counts support this clone. The rearrangement uses TRBV11-2 and TRBJ1-2; D unclear. Germline V gene lookup returns CDR1 SGHAT and CDR2 FQNNGV. Trimming took off 5 bases at V and 7 bases at J, with 17 bases between the two ends. This CDR3 is built from 14 residues. The CDR3 nucleotides read TGTGCCAGCAGCCCGGACGGACTTTCGCGTGGCTACACCTTC. This translates into CASSPDGLSRGYTF.

This clone was recorded once. V is TRBV5-4 and J is TRBJ2-5; the match to TRBD2 covers 7 bases. Germline CDR1 SGHNT, CDR2 YYREEE (reference sequence). This CDR3 is built from 13 residues. V gave up 5 bases and J gave up 5 bases; unmatched junction bases: 6. CDR3 sequence: CASSYRGEETQYF. CDR3 coding DNA: TGTGCCAGCAGTTACCGGGGGGAGGAGACCCAGTACTTC. Full variable domain (remainder filled in from reference TRBV5-4 and TRBJ2-5): ETGVTQSPTHLIKTRGQQVTLRCSSQSGHNTVSWYQQALGQGPQFIFQYYREEENGRGNFPPRFSGLQFPNYSSELNVNALELDDSALYLCASSYRGEETQYFGPGTRLLVL.